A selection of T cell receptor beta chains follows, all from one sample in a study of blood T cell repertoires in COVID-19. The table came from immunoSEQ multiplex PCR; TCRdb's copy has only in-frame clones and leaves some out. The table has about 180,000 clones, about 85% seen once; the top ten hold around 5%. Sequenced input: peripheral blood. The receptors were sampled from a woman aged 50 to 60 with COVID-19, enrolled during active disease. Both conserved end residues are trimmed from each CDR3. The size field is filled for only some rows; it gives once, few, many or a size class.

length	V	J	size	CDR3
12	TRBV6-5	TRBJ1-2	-	ASSYGREGYGYT
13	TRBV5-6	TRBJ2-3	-	ASSLLAGGQDTQY
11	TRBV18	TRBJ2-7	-	ASSPRDFEQQY
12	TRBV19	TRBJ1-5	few	ASSMQGGVQPQH
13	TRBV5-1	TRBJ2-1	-	ASSLSSAVYNEQF
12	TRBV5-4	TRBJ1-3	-	ASSVNRGGNTIY
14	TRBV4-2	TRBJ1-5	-	ASSQETTGVTQPQH
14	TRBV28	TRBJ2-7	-	ASQLAGGGFVEEQY
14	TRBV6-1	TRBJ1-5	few	ASSVPPVYSNQPQH
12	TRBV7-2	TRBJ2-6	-	ASSPPAGANVLT
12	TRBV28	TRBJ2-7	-	ASRRAGGYYEQY
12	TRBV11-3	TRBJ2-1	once	ASSYTFDSNEQF
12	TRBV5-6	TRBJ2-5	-	ASSLYALIETQY
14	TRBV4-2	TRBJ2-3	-	ASSLVSGGGTDTQY
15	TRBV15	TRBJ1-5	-	ATSRARQGASNQPQH
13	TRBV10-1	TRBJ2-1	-	ASSEAGGRLNEQF
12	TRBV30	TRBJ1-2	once	AWGETTASYGYT
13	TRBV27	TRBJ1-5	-	ASSLGTGANQPQH
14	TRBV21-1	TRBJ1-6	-	ASSNLQGILNSPLH
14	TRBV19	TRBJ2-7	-	ASSIGQGLGSSEQY
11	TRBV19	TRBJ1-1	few	ASRDRASSEAF
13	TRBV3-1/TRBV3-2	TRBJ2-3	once	ASSQVAGSTDTQY
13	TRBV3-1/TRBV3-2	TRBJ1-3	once	ASSHRDFPGNTIY
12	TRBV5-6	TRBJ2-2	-	ASSLGQGAGELF
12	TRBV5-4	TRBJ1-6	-	ASSTGTYNSPLH